This paragraph covers one T cell receptor beta chain sequence. The sample originates from a study of cytomegalovirus exposure and HLA in healthy donors. Vbeta (60) and Jbeta (13) primers were used in the PCR. Profiled with immunoSEQ multiplex PCR; TCRdb holds only in-frame clones, not every one. The profile covers approximately 180,000 clones, with about four fifths appearing a single time and roughly 5.2% taken by the ten largest. CDR3 length: 18 residues. The germline V gene encodes CDR1 SGHRS and CDR2 YFSETQ. After removal of 3 bases from V and 3 bases from J, the junction contained 8 bases not matched to a gene.

The source of this sequence is a young man in good health and CMV-seronegative. The sequencing sample was made of PBMCs. The gene calls are TRBV5-1 and TRBJ2-3; 15 bases match TRBD2. In nucleotides, the CDR3 is TGCGCCAGCAGCTGGGGACTAGCGGGGGGTCAGCTGACAGATACGCAGTATTTT. Its translation is CASSWGLAGGQLTDTQYF.